The present entry profiles one TCR beta chain with its context. This sample is drawn from a study of OX40 agonist ivuxolimab in advanced cancers. Trimming cost V 4 bases and J 5 bases; bases outside gene matches: 4. The CDR3 spans 14 residues. Germline V gene sequence: CDR1 SNHLY, CDR2 FYNNEI. The protocol was immunoSEQ multiplex PCR, while the TCRdb copy is restricted to in-frame clones and leaves out a portion. The table has roughly 66,000 clones, roughly four fifths seen once; the top ten hold less than 0.9%. The sample consisted of CD4+ or CD8+ T cells sorted from blood, taken in a trial of the OX40 agonist ivuxolimab. This TCR was recovered from an adult with an advanced solid tumor such as melanoma, head and neck, liver or kidney cancer. The chain joins TRBV2 to TRBJ2-1, with 8 bases fitting TRBD2. Here the CDR3 reads CASSGGGRHNEQFF. In DNA, the CDR3 is TGTGCCAGCAGTGGAGGCGGGAGGCACAATGAGCAGTTCTTC.